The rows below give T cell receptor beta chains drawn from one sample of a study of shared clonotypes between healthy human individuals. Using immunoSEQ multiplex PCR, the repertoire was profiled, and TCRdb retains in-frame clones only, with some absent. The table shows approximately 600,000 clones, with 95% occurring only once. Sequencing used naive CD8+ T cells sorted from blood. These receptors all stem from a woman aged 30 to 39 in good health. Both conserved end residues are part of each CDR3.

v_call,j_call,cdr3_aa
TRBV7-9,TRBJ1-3,CASSRGNPDTIYF
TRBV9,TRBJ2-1,CASSDSYNEQFF
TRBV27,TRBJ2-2,CASTPGTSGSGELFF
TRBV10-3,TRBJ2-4,CAISAGTSGREGAKNIQYF
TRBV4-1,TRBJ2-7,CASSQDGTVTYEQYF
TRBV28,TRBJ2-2,CASRIRGRNTGELFF
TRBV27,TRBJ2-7,CASQTTGSSYYEQYF
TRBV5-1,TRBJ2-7,CASSLDSLRTASYEQYF
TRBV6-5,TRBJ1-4,CASSYSGGGAEKLFF
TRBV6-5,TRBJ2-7,CASSSSGGRWREQYF
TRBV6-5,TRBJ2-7,CASSYASTGAYEQYF
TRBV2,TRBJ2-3,CASGEDADRTISTDTQYF
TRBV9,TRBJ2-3,CASSPTGGSDTQYF
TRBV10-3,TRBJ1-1,CAISSQRGQGQPEAFF
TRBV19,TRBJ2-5,CASSLGAAGWQYF
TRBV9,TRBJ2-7,CASSVGRGAYEQYF
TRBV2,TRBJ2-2,CASSEGWLAGANTGELFF
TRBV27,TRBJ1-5,CASRRAGYGNQPQHF
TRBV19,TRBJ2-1,CASSVVGAPYNEQFF
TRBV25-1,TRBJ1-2,CASSDVGTGEGYTF
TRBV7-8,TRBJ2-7,CASTTRTGRYEQYF
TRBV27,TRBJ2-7,CASSPRDSGSYEQYF
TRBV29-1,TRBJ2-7,CSAADRRTDWEQYF
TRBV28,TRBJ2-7,CASSNLPGGYEQYF
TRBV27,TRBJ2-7,CASSPRDRAYEQYF
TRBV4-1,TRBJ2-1,CASRGGSNEQFF
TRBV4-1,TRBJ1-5,CASSQELAANQPQHF
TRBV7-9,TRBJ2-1,CATIGVRNEQFF
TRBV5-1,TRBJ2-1,CASSLGLDLGNEQFF
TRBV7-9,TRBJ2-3,CASSPDRGPTDTQYF
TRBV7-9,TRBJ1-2,CASSLGSYGYTF
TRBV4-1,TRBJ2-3,CASSQDTGEADTQYF
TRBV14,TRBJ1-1,CASSRTGAEAFF
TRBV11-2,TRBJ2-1,CASSTPQGYNEQFF
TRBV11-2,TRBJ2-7,CASSLGPTIGVGFGQYF
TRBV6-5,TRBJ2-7,CASSALAGGSHEQYF
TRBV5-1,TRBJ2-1,CASSMAPGAAYNEQFF
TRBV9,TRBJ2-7,CASSVATTGNEQYF
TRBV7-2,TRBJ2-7,CASSLVEGSGSYEQYF
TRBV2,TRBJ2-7,CASGGGSSYEQYF
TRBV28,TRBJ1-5,CASTMRGYNQPQHF
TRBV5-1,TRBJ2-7,CASSLDHRRSSYEQYF
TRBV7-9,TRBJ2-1,CASSLVFQREYNEQFF
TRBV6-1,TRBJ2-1,CASSAYGGSGRNEQFF
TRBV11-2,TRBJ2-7,CASSPLARSSYEQYF
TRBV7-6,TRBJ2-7,CASSVTSGSNEQYF
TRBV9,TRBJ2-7,CASSPGTSGPYEQYF
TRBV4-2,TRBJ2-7,CASSQEDSASETYEQYF
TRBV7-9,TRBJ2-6,CASPEGGHQYSGANVLTF
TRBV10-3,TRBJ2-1,CAIGLGHDNEQFF
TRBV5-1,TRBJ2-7,CASSETGGLYEQYF
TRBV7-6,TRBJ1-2,CASSATGEYGYTF
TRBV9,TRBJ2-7,CASSAGTLTYEQYF
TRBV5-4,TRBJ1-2,CASSVKGLSGTGYTF
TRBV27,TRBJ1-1,CASSDRDLNTEAFF